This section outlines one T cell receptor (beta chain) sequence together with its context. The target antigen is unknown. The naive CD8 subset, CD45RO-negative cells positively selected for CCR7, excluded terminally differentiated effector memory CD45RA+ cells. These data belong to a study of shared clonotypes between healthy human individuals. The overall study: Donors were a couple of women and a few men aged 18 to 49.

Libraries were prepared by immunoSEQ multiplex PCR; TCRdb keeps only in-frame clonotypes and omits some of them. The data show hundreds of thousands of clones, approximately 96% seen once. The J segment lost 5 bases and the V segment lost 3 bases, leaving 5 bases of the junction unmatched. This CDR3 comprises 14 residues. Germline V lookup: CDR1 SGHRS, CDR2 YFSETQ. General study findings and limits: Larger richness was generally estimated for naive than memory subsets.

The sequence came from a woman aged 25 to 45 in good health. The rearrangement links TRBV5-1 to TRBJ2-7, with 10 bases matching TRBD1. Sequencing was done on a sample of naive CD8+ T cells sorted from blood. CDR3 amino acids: CASSYGTGANEQYF. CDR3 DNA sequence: TGCGCCAGCAGCTACGGGACAGGGGCGAACGAGCAGTACTTC.